These 21 T cell receptor beta chains came from one sample sequenced in a study of T cell repertoires in cytomegalovirus infection. TCRdb reprocessed the reads via MiXCR and lists one record per CDR3 protein. The sample lists 740,000 or so distinct CDR3 sequences; 35% to 45% were seen once. The sample was PBMCs. The receptor source for this set is a human donor in good health (CMV status not recorded). Some clones in this sample may be carry-over from other donors' samples.

The V and J genes are TRBV7-9 and TRBJ1-2, with no clear D. Germline CDR1 reads SEHNR; CDR2 reads FQNEAQ (reference sequence). The ends were cut back, 5 bases at V and 4 bases at J, with 17 bases in the middle. The length of the CDR3 is 15 residues. CDR3 sequence reads: CASSPEGVRTYGYTF. CDR3 bases: TGTGCCAGCAGCCCAGAGGGCGTCAGGACCTATGGCTACACCTTC.

The V call is TRBV18, the J call TRBJ1-3; 10 nucleotides align to TRBD1. The CDR3 totals 18 residues. Germline trimming cut 5 bases from V and 1 base from J; bases unmatched to any gene: 11. Germline V CDR1 and CDR2: KGHSH, LQKENI. The CDR3, as DNA: TGTGCCAGCTCATACGGGACAGGGGCCCGAACTTCTGGAAACACCATATATTTT. The encoded protein is CASSYGTGARTSGNTIYF.

Comment on this clonotype: A read error is possible here, since a much larger clone lies one base away. This chain joins TRBV7-2 and TRBJ1-4; D not resolved. There are 12 residues in the CDR3. CDR1 and CDR2 from the germline V gene are SGHTA and FQGNSA. In DNA, the CDR3 is TGTGCCAGCAGCCCCCCTAATGAAAAACTGTGTTTT. This sequence encodes CASSPPNEKLCF.

This clonotype was detected only a few times. This chain connects TRBV7-9 to TRBJ2-5; 11 bases are a match to TRBD2. The CDR3 loop spans 14 amino acids. Germline lookup yields CDR1 SEHNR and CDR2 FQNEAQ (reference sequence). V gave up 4 bases and J gave up 5 bases; unmatched junction bases: 3. CDR3 sequence: CASSSTSGTETQYF. CDR3 DNA: TGTGCCAGCAGCTCGACTAGCGGGACGGAGACCCAGTACTTC. The full variable domain, its missing parts supplied by reference TRBV7-9 and TRBJ2-5, is DTGVSQNPRHKITKRGQNVTFRCDPISEHNRLYWYRQTLGQGPEFLTYFQNEAQLEKSRLLSDRFSAERPKGSFSTLEIQRTEQGDSAMYLCASSSTSGTETQYFGPGTRLLVL.

V is TRBV19 and J is TRBJ2-2; maybe TRBD2 (7 bases). CDR1 is LNHDA and CDR2 is SQIVND in the germline V gene (reference sequence). The CDR3 extends over 17 amino acids. V was cut by 2 bases and J by 7 bases, with 20 bases left in between. The CDR3, as DNA: TGTGCCAGTAGTATACCTTGGGGGCGGGAGACGGTCGGGGAGCTGTTTTTT. Translation: CASSIPWGRETVGELFF.

This clonotype was detected a few times. V and J are TRBV6-1 and TRBJ1-4, with D maybe TRBD1 (6 bases). The CDR3 has 17 residues. Trimming took 7 bases from V and 2 from J, leaving 20 bases between them. Germline V lookup: CDR1 MNHNS, CDR2 SASEGT. This CDR3 is CASTQRSGVGTNEKLFF. CDR3 DNA: TGTGCCAGCACTCAACGATCAGGGGTCGGCACTAATGAAAAACTGTTTTTT.

This clonotype turned up a few times. The genes are TRBV12-3 or TRBV12-4 and TRBJ2-1; 9 bases align to TRBD2. The CDR3 has 14 amino acids. Losses at the gene ends were 6 bases for V and 8 bases for J; bases not matched to a gene: 8. CDR3 sequence reads: CASRYGTSTHEQFF. Written as DNA, the CDR3 is TGTGCCAGCAGGTACGGGACTAGCACCCATGAGCAGTTCTTC.

This clonotype was observed a single time. Since a much larger clone is just one base distant, this may be a read error. The chain employs TRBV7-2 and TRBJ1-2; D is perhaps TRBD1 (5 bases). Trimming left V 1 base short and J 4 bases short, with 13 bases between. Germline CDR1 and CDR2: SGHTA and FQGNSA. This CDR3 has 15 residues. CDR3 sequence (DNA): TGTGCCAGCAGCTTAGGCGGGGAGGGGTCCTATGGCTACACCTTC. It yields the protein CASSLGGEGSYGYTF.

This clonotype was seen a handful of times. This chain links TRBV29-1 with TRBJ2-1, with 9 bases that match TRBD1. Trimming took 0 bases from V and 5 from J; bases not matched to a gene: 5. This CDR3 spans 15 amino acids. Looked up from germline, CDR1 is SQVTM and CDR2 is ANQGSEA. Written as DNA, the CDR3 is TGCAGCGTTGAAGATCAGGACAGGGGTCACAATGAGCAGTTCTTC. Translated, it gives CSVEDQDRGHNEQFF.

A few counts support this clonotype. J is TRBJ1-2 and V is TRBV6-2 or TRBV6-3; D gene uncertain. CDR3 length equals 16 residues. CDR1 and CDR2 from the germline V gene are MNHEY and SVGEGT. Trimming removed 0 bases from V and 2 bases from J, with 13 bases in between. The CDR3 bases are TGTGCCAGCAGTTACTCGATTGTCCGGCGGAACTATGGCTACACCTTC. Encoded protein: CASSYSIVRRNYGYTF.

This clonotype was picked up a small number of times. CDR3 nucleotides: TGTGCCAGTAGTACAGCTCTCTGGGACAGGGCTTTCTTT. Translated, it gives CASSTALWDRAFF. The chain uses TRBV19 and TRBJ1-1, with TRBD1 identical over 8 bases. Germline V CDR1 and CDR2: LNHDA, SQIVND (reference sequence). V lost 4 bases, J lost 11 bases, and 9 bases stayed unmatched. This CDR3 has 13 residues.

J is TRBJ2-7 and V is TRBV27, with D tentatively TRBD1 (5 bases). Trimming shortened V by 6 bases and J by 2 bases, and 11 bases separated the two germline ends. The CDR3 loop spans 13 amino acids. Germline V gives CDR1 MNHEY, CDR2 SMNVEV (reference sequence). DNA for the CDR3: TGTGCCAGCAGGGGGCGCTGGGCCTACGAGCAGTACTTC. Its protein is CASRGRWAYEQYF.

The chain combines TRBV15 with TRBJ2-5; D remains unclear. Deletions cut 0 bases from V and 0 bases from J, with 14 bases between. Germline V CDR1 and CDR2: LNHNV, YYDKDF (reference sequence). CDR3 length equals 17 residues. CDR3 nucleotides: TGTGCCACCAGCAGAGATTTGTTGACCGCGTACCAAGAGACCCAGTACTTC. It is translated as CATSRDLLTAYQETQYF.

This clonotype turned up a few times. The CDR3 region has the DNA TGTGCCAGCAGTTACTCTGGGTGGGAGCAGTACTTC. This translates into CASSYSGWEQYF. The chain couples TRBV6-6 to TRBJ2-7; the D is unclear. Germline V gives CDR1 MNHNY, CDR2 SVGAGI (reference sequence). The CDR3 consists of 12 residues. The ends were cut back, 0 bases at V and 7 bases at J, with 7 bases in the middle.

The gene calls are TRBV7-2 and TRBJ1-1; TRBD1 is a possible D gene (6 bases). Germline-derived CDR1 and CDR2 are SGHTA and FQGNSA. The CDR3 extends over 17 amino acids. Deletions cut 9 bases from V and 3 bases from J, with 26 bases between. The CDR3 DNA sequence: TGTGCCAGAAGCCCTGGGACACTAGCCTCTCACTACACTGAAGCTTTCTTT. Translated, it gives CARSPGTLASHYTEAFF.

In its sample, this clonotype was seen a few times. This chain connects TRBV28 to TRBJ2-3; 12 nucleotides align to TRBD1. From germline, CDR1 is MDHEN and CDR2 SYDVKM. The CDR3 has 16 amino acids. Trimming removed 7 bases from V and 4 bases from J; junction bases left unmatched: 9. CDR3 DNA: TGTGCCAGCACTCACCCGGGACAGGGGGCCCCAGATACGCAGTATTTT. Translating gives CASTHPGQGAPDTQYF.

V is TRBV3-1 and J is TRBJ2-7; maybe TRBD2 (5 bases). V was trimmed by 2 bases and J by 6 bases, leaving 8 bases between them. There are 12 residues in the CDR3. Per the germline V gene, CDR1 is LGHDT and CDR2 is YNNKEL (reference sequence). The DNA of the CDR3 is TGTGCCAGCAGCCAATCTGGAGGCGAGCAGTACTTC. Protein: CASSQSGGEQYF.

This clonotype was seen at least ten times. The rearrangement links TRBV27 to TRBJ2-7; TRBD2 agrees at 9 bases. Trimming removed 6 bases from V and 0 bases from J; junction bases left unmatched: 6. This CDR3 is 15 amino acids long. From germline, CDR1 is MNHEY and CDR2 SMNVEV (reference sequence). The CDR3 DNA sequence: TGTGCCAGCAGACGAACAGCGGGAGGCTCCTACGAGCAGTACTTC. Encoded protein: CASRRTAGGSYEQYF.

CDR3 nucleotides: TGTGCCAGCAGTTACCGGGTAAAAGGGGGGAGGCAGTTCTTC. The encoded protein is CASSYRVKGGRQFF. The V and J genes are TRBV6-5 and TRBJ2-1; the D gene could be TRBD1 or TRBD2 (6 bases each). Trimming removed 2 bases from V and 12 bases from J, with 17 bases in between. The CDR3 is 14 amino acids. Germline CDR1 and CDR2: MNHEY and SVGAGI.

This clonotype has just a few counts. The CDR3 DNA reads TGTGCCAGTATACCCCAGGGTATTTCCGGGGAGCTGTTTTTT. Translating gives CASIPQGISGELFF. This chain joins TRBV19 and TRBJ2-2, with TRBD1 as a possible D gene (5 bases). The CDR3 runs to 14 residues. CDR1 and CDR2 (germline): LNHDA, SQIVND (reference sequence). Trimming removed 7 bases at V and 6 bases at J, with 15 bases between.

Concerning this clonotype: Given a much more abundant clone one base away, this may be a read error. The gene calls are TRBV7-9 and TRBJ1-4, with a possible D match to TRBD1 (6 bases). Per the germline V gene, CDR1 is SEHNR and CDR2 is FQNEAQ (reference sequence). This CDR3 has 16 amino acids. The CDR3 nucleotides are TGTGCCAGCAGCCCCGGGGCGACAGGCATTAATCAAAAACTGTTTTTT. Translating gives CASSPGATGINQKLFF.